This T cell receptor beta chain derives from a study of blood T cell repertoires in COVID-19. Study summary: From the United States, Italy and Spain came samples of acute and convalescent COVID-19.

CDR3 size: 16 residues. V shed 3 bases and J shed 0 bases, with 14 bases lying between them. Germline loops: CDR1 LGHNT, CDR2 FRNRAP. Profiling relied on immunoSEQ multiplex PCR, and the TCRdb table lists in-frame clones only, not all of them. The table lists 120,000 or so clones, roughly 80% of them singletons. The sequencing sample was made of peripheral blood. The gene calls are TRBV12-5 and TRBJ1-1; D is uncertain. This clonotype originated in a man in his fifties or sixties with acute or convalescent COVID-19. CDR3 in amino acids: CASGLGTAGMNTEAFF. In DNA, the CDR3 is TGTGCTAGTGGTTTAGGCACAGCGGGGATGAACACTGAAGCTTTCTTT.